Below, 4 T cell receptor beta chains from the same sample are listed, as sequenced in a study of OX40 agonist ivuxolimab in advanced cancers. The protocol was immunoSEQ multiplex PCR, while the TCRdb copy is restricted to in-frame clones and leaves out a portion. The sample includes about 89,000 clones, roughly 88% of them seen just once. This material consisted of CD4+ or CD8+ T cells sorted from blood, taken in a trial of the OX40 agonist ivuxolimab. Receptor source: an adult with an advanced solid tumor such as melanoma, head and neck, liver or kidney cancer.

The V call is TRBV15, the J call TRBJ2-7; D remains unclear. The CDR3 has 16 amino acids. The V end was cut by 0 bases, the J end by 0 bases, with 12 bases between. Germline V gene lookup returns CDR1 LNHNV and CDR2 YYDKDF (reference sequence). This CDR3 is CATSRDVLTSSYEQYF. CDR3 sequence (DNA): TGTGCCACCAGCAGAGATGTATTGACAAGCTCCTACGAGCAGTACTTC.

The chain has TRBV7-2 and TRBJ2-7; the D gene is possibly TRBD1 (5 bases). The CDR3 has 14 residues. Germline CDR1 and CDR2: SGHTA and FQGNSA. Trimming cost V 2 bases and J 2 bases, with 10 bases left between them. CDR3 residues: CASSLNRPPYEQYF. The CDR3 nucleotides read TGTGCCAGCAGCTTAAACAGGCCACCCTACGAGCAGTACTTC.

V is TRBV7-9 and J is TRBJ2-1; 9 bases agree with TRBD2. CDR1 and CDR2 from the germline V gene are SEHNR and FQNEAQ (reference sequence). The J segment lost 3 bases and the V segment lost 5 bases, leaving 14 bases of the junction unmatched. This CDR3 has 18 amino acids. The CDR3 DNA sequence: TGTGCCAGCAGCCTCACCTGGGCACTAGCGGGCGTCTACAATGAGCAGTTCTTC. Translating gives CASSLTWALAGVYNEQFF.

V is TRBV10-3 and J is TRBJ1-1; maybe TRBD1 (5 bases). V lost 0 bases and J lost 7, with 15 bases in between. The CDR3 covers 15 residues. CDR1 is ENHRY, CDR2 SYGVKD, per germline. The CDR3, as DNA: TGTGCCATCAGTGAGTCGATGGGGCGGCTACATGAAGCTTTCTTT. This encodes CAISESMGRLHEAFF.